The 29 T cell receptor beta chains below all came from one sample that was sequenced in a study of blood T cells in healthy people across ages. For the second PCR, which ran for 7 to 11 cycles, a sample-barcoded 5' primer and a J-beta primer mix were used. From the 5' RACE reads, TCRdb called clonotypes with MiXCR, one entry per CDR3 protein. The repertoire holds 800,000 to 950,000 distinct CDR3 sequences, with under 35% as singletons. These data also featured in a second study, about T cells of mothers and their children.

Input material: blood. These receptors were obtained from a woman between 40 and 50 years old in good health.

This clonotype occurred a few times. The chain carries TRBV7-9 and TRBJ2-3; 10 bases agree with TRBD2. Germline assignment: CDR1 SEHNR and CDR2 FQNEAQ (reference sequence). The CDR3 runs to 14 residues. With V trimmed by 10 bases and J by 2 bases, 6 bases remained unmatched. In nucleotides, the CDR3 is TGTGCCACCAGGACTAGCGGATCCACAGATACGCAGTATTTT. Translation gives CATRTSGSTDTQYF.

This clonotype has ten or more counts. The CDR3 is CASSLSQADTQYF. The CDR3 DNA reads as TGTGCCAGCAGTTTGTCACAGGCAGATACGCAGTATTTT. This sequence joins TRBV12-3 or TRBV12-4 and TRBJ2-3; the D gene is possibly TRBD1 (5 bases). This CDR3 contains 13 residues. V lost 3 bases and J 4 bases, leaving 8 bases between the germline ends.

In this sample, this clonotype turned up many times. The CDR3 DNA follows: TGTGCCAGCAGTTATCAGCGTACCCAGACTGGGGCCAACGTCCTGACTTTC. This gives the protein CASSYQRTQTGANVLTF. The chain has TRBV6-5 and TRBJ2-6; D is undetermined. The CDR3 extends over 17 amino acids. Germline CDR1 is MNHEY and CDR2 is SVGAGI. The V gene lost 3 bases and the J gene lost 2 bases, with 14 bases spanning the gap.

In its sample, this clonotype was seen a few times. The chain links TRBV12-3 or TRBV12-4 to TRBJ1-2, with D maybe TRBD1 (6 bases). The V end lost 1 base, the J end lost 4 bases, and 10 bases lay between the germline ends. CDR3 size: 14 residues. The DNA of the CDR3 is TGTGCCAGCAGTTTAGTCGGGACACCCTATGGCTACACCTTC. It translates to CASSLVGTPYGYTF.

This clonotype was detected a few times. The rearrangement joins TRBV7-8 to TRBJ1-3; D is uncertain. V was cut by 1 base and J by 0 bases, with 10 bases left in between. The germline CDR1 and CDR2 sequences are SGHVS and FQNEAQ. The CDR3 sequence is 16 residues long. CDR3 bases: TGTGCCAGCAGCTTAGGCCTGGGAGTCTCTGGAAACACCATATATTTT. It codes for CASSLGLGVSGNTIYF.

A word on this clonotype: Compared with germline, one end of the junction differs, possibly owing to a read error. The chain uses TRBV20-1 and TRBJ1-5; D gene unclear. The germline V gene encodes CDR1 DFQATT and CDR2 SNEGSKA (reference sequence). This CDR3 spans 13 amino acids. CDR3 nucleotides: TGCGGTGCTAGATCGGGGTCCCCTCAGCCCCGGCATTTT. Encoded protein: CGARSGSPQPRHF.

This clonotype appeared a few times. V gene TRBV9 combines with J gene TRBJ1-1; no definite D call. V lost 3 bases and J lost 0, with 6 bases in between. The germline gives CDR1 SGDLS, CDR2 YYNGEE. CDR3 size: 13 residues. CDR3 sequence: CASSGALNTEAFF. DNA of the CDR3: TGTGCCAGCAGCGGAGCCTTGAACACTGAAGCTTTCTTT.

The chain is built from TRBV28 and TRBJ2-7; D possibly corresponds to TRBD1 (6 bases). The V end lost 5 bases, the J end lost 2 bases, and 13 bases lay between the germline ends. The germline CDR1 and CDR2 sequences are MDHEN and SYDVKM. CDR3 length equals 14 residues. CDR3 nucleotide sequence: TGTGCCAGCAGTCACGGGACATCCGCCTACGAGCAGTACTTC. Its protein product is CASSHGTSAYEQYF.

This clonotype was observed a handful of times. The rearrangement joins TRBV9 to TRBJ1-1; 7 bases are a match to TRBD1. Germline V CDR1 and CDR2: SGDLS, YYNGEE. Germline trimming cut 5 bases from V and 5 bases from J; bases unmatched to any gene: 6. The CDR3 extends over 13 amino acids. CDR3 DNA sequence: TGTGCCAGCAGATCAGACAGGGAGACTGAAGCTTTCTTT. Encoded protein: CASRSDRETEAFF.

This clonotype was counted only a few times. One junction end disagrees with the germline gene, perhaps due to a read error. V and J are TRBV5-1 and TRBJ1-1; D call uncertain. In germline, CDR1 is SGHRS, CDR2 YFSETQ. This CDR3 has 15 amino acids. CDR3 DNA sequence: TGCGCCAGCAGCTTGGCCCCGGAGATGAACACTAAAGCTTTCTTT. Translation gives CASSLAPEMNTKAFF.

Many counts were recorded for this clonotype. At one of its ends the junction is not consistent with the germline gene, which may arise from a read error. The rearrangement uses TRBV27 and TRBJ2-7, with 11 bases aligning to TRBD1. The CDR3 is made up of 15 amino acids. In germline, CDR1 is MNHEY, CDR2 SMNVEV (reference sequence). This CDR3 reads CASSLGTGGFYEQYF. CDR3 in DNA: TGCGCCAGCAGCCTCGGGACAGGGGGTTTCTACGAGCAGTACTTC.

The gene calls are TRBV20-1 and TRBJ2-3, with TRBD2 matching over 8 bases. CDR3 length equals 16 residues. Looked up from germline, CDR1 is DFQATT and CDR2 is SNEGSKA (reference sequence). The V and J ends lost 5 bases and 5 bases, in that order; junction bases with no gene match: 15. This CDR3 reads CSAGKIGLSGRDTQYF. In nucleotides, the CDR3 is TGCAGTGCTGGCAAAATAGGACTAAGCGGGAGAGATACGCAGTATTTT.

The chain recombines TRBV20-1 with TRBJ2-7, with 10 bases identical to TRBD2. The germline V gene has CDR1 DFQATT and CDR2 SNEGSKA (reference sequence). The CDR3 has 20 amino acids. The V gene end was trimmed by 2 bases and the J gene end by 0 bases; junction bases not matched to a gene: 19. This chain's CDR3 is CSARIAGLAEHQYVSYEQYF. The DNA for the CDR3 is TGCAGTGCTAGAATAGCCGGACTAGCGGAACACCAATATGTCTCCTACGAGCAGTACTTC.

The count of this clonotype is one. The J gene is TRBJ1-5, the V gene TRBV7-3, with a possible D match to TRBD1 (6 bases). The CDR3 has 16 residues. V was shortened by 2 bases and J by 7 bases, with 18 bases between the two germline ends. Germline V gives CDR1 SGHTA, CDR2 FQGTGA. The CDR3 nucleotides are TGTGCCAGCAGCTTATTAGGGTTGGGGGCCGGCCAGCCCCAGCATTTT. Translation: CASSLLGLGAGQPQHF.

The chain links TRBV4-3 to TRBJ2-4; TRBD1 aligns across 7 bases. The DNA end is a closer match to TRBJ2-7, so the J assignment may be wrong. This CDR3 is built from 16 residues. Germline CDR1 reads LGHNA; CDR2 reads YSLEER. CDR3 region: CASSQETGTGSYEQYF. CDR3 nucleotides: TGCGCCAGCAGCCAAGAGACAGGGACGGGCTCCTACGAGCAGTACTTC.

The genes are TRBV7-9 and TRBJ1-1; 7 bases match TRBD1. The CDR3 totals 14 residues. CDR1 SEHNR and CDR2 FQNEAQ come from the germline V gene (reference sequence). V was clipped by 3 bases and J by 4 bases; unmatched bases: 5. CDR3 residues: CASSFADRTTEAFF. DNA for the CDR3: TGTGCCAGCAGCTTCGCGGACAGGACCACTGAAGCTTTCTTT.

This clonotype was observed a few times. The chain joins TRBV7-9 to TRBJ1-1; 7 nucleotides line up with TRBD1. V shed 5 bases, J shed 7 bases, and the junction held 16 bases outside the gene matches. CDR1 is SEHNR, CDR2 FQNEAQ, per germline (reference sequence). The CDR3 is 16 amino acids. The CDR3 region has the DNA TGTGCCAGCAGCCCCCCCTTGACAGGGCGAGGGGGTGAAGCTTTCTTT. The encoded protein is CASSPPLTGRGGEAFF. Full variable domain (missing parts from reference TRBV7-9 and TRBJ1-1): DTGVSQNPRHKITKRGQNVTFRCDPISEHNRLYWYRQTLGQGPEFLTYFQNEAQLEKSRLLSDRFSAERPKGSFSTLEIQRTEQGDSAMYLCASSPPLTGRGGEAFFGQGTRLTVV.

V and J are TRBV18 and TRBJ2-5; D not resolved. The end of the DNA fits TRBJ2-7 better, so the J call may be wrong. Germline V gene sequence: CDR1 KGHSH, CDR2 LQKENI. This CDR3 is built from 12 residues. This CDR3 reads CASSPQEDEQYF. In DNA form, the CDR3 reads TGTGCCAGCTCACCACAAGAAGACGAGCAGTACTTC.

V usage is TRBV5-1 and J usage is TRBJ2-5; D is unresolved. Per germline, CDR1 SGHRS and CDR2 YFSETQ. The CDR3 is 15 amino acids. Trimming removed 0 bases at V and 0 bases at J, with 9 bases between. CDR3 coding DNA: TGCGCCAGCAGCTTGGCCTTCGCGAACCAAGAGACCCAGTACTTC. Translated, it gives CASSLAFANQETQYF.

The genes are TRBV10-3 and TRBJ1-1; D is perhaps TRBD1 (5 bases). Per germline, CDR1 ENHRY and CDR2 SYGVKD. This CDR3 comprises 13 residues. Trimming removed 2 bases at V and 4 bases at J, with 8 bases between. The CDR3 DNA reads as TGTGCCATCAGTGAGAGGGGACCCACTGAAGCTTTCTTT. Its translation: CAISERGPTEAFF.

On this clonotype itself: A much larger clone differs by one base, so this may be a read error. The chain carries TRBV20-1 and TRBJ2-4; tentatively, D is TRBD1 or TRBD2 (5 bases each). The end of the DNA aligns better with TRBJ2-7, so the J call may be wrong. CDR3 length equals 15 residues. Germline V gene data show CDR1 as DFQATT and CDR2 as SNEGSKA (reference sequence). CDR3 bases: TGCAGTGCTAGAGAGAGGGGCGCCCGACCCTACGAGCAGTACTTC. Translating gives CSARERGARPYEQYF.

The V gene is TRBV29-1, the J gene TRBJ2-1, with D unresolved. This CDR3 region has 12 residues. V dropped 0 bases and J dropped 8 bases, with 8 bases sitting between them. Germline V CDR1 and CDR2: SQVTM, ANQGSEA. The CDR3 is CSVEDGPDEQFF. As DNA, the CDR3 is TGCAGCGTTGAAGATGGCCCCGATGAGCAGTTCTTC.

This clonotype was seen repeatedly, ten times or more. The V gene is TRBV11-1, the J gene TRBJ2-7; D is perhaps TRBD1 (6 bases). CDR3 size: 13 residues. Germline V gene lookup returns CDR1 SGHAT and CDR2 FQDESV (reference sequence). Trimming took off 1 base at V and 3 bases at J, with 7 bases between the two ends. Here the CDR3 DNA reads TGTGCCAGCAGCTTAGGGGGGCTCTACGAGCAGTACTTC. Translated: CASSLGGLYEQYF.

For this clonotype: A read error may be the cause here, since a much bigger clone is one base away. V gene TRBV6-2 or TRBV6-3 combines with J gene TRBJ2-4; 8 bases agree with TRBD1. The J call may not be correct, given that the DNA end is closer to TRBJ2-7. There are 13 residues in the CDR3. CDR1 and CDR2 (germline): MNHEY, SVGEGT. The DNA for the CDR3 is TGTGCCAGCACTAGGGACAGGAGCTACGAGCAGTACTTC. Translating it yields CASTRDRSYEQYF.

This clonotype has just a few counts. The CDR3 is CASRPRPKDFGGYNEQFF. The CDR3 DNA sequence: TGTGCCAGCAGGCCGCGACCGAAGGACTTTGGCGGGTACAATGAGCAGTTCTTC. This chain connects TRBV7-2 to TRBJ2-1; tentative D call: TRBD2 (5 bases). The CDR3 length is 18 residues. V was cut by 6 bases and J by 4 bases, with 25 bases left in between. Germline CDR1 is SGHTA and CDR2 is FQGNSA.

The chain employs TRBV27 and TRBJ1-5, with TRBD1 matching over 7 bases. Per the germline V gene, CDR1 is MNHEY and CDR2 is SMNVEV (reference sequence). The junction had 9 bases not matched to a gene; V was cut back by 4 bases and J by 0 bases. The CDR3 runs 17 residues. CDR3 region: CASSWGGGQLSNQPQHF. In nucleotides, the CDR3 is TGTGCCAGCAGTTGGGGCGGGGGACAGCTTAGCAATCAGCCCCAGCATTTT.

This clonotype has more than one count but fewer than ten. V gene TRBV28 combines with J gene TRBJ2-5, with 7 bases lining up with TRBD1. The V gene end was trimmed by 7 bases and the J gene end by 1 base; junction bases not matched to a gene: 6. The germline V gene encodes CDR1 MDHEN and CDR2 SYDVKM. The CDR3 has 14 residues. Here the CDR3 reads CASTPGGSQETQYF. The CDR3 nucleotides are TGTGCCAGCACGCCAGGGGGAAGCCAAGAGACCCAGTACTTC.

The chain carries TRBV5-1 and TRBJ2-1; no clear D. CDR3 length: 14 residues. V lost 5 bases, J lost 12 bases, and 21 bases lay in between. Looked up from germline, CDR1 is SGHRS and CDR2 is YFSETQ. The CDR3 sequence: CASRPDVAMMAQFF. The CDR3 bases are TGCGCCAGCAGGCCGGACGTGGCGATGATGGCGCAGTTCTTC.

This chain links TRBV24-1 with TRBJ2-7, with D maybe TRBD1 (5 bases). This CDR3 is built from 12 residues. Deletions cut 6 bases from V and 5 bases from J, with 10 bases between. Germline V CDR1 and CDR2: KGHDR, SFDVKD. The CDR3: CATSSGSHEQYF. The CDR3 DNA reads as TGTGCCACCAGTTCAGGGTCCCACGAGCAGTACTTC.